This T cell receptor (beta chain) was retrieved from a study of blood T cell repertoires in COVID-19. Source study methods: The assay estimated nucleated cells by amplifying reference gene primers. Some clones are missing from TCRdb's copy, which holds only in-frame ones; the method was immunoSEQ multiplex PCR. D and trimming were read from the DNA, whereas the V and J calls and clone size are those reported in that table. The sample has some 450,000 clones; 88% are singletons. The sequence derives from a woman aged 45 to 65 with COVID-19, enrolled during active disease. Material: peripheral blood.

Here the CDR3 reads CASSAGITQYF. The CDR3 DNA reads as TGTGCCAGCAGCGCGGGGATTACGCAGTATTTT. V usage is TRBV21-1 and J usage is TRBJ2-3; TRBD2 reflects the table's D call only, with no check against the DNA. TRBV21-1 is annotated as a pseudogene. The CDR3 spans 11 residues.